The clone carrying this TCR beta chain turned up a few times. Antigen specificity is unknown. The CDR3 totals 14 residues. The germline V and J ends were trimmed by 5 bases and 7 bases, with 20 bases remaining between them. Germline-derived CDR1 and CDR2 are GTSNPN and SVGIG (reference sequence). This specimen belongs to a study of cytomegalovirus exposure and HLA in healthy donors. Assay: immunoSEQ multiplex PCR; the TCRdb copy retains only in-frame clones and omits some. The top ten clones hold under 7% of a sample with about 160,000 clones, 86% of them seen once. Study outcomes and limitations: The study designated 150 or so TCR beta chains cytomegalovirus-associated. Some public TCRs appeared in many individuals, while most sequences were rare.

The sample taken for sequencing was PBMCs. This sequence joins TRBV30 and TRBJ1-2, with TRBD1 as a possible D gene (5 bases). The origin of this receptor is a woman aged 25 to 39 in good health and CMV-seronegative. The CDR3, as DNA: TGTGCCTGGGCATACTCCGGGGGTTCGCGTGGCTACACCTTC. This sequence encodes CAWAYSGGSRGYTF.